This TCR beta chain was identified during a study of blood T cell repertoires in COVID-19. Looking at the study overall: Whether acute or convalescent, the COVID-19 samples came from the United States, Italy and Spain.

The authors' processing: Estimation of nucleated cell counts relied on the amplification of reference gene primers. Sequencing used immunoSEQ multiplex PCR; TCRdb keeps in-frame clones, though not all of them. V and J calls and clone size are given by that table; D and trimming were obtained from the DNA. The repertoire consists of more than 85,000 clones, with roughly 83% occurring once and the leading ten covering over 15%. V lost 4 bases, J lost 7 bases, and 10 bases lay in between. This CDR3 spans 12 amino acids. Germline V lookup: CDR1 LNHNV, CDR2 YYDKDF (reference sequence). The sequenced sample was peripheral blood. This chain links TRBV15 with TRBJ1-2; D remains unclear. The TCR sequence derives from a woman aged 55-69 years with acute or convalescent COVID-19. The CDR3 sequence is CATSNRRSGYTF. Here the CDR3 DNA reads TGTGCCACCAGCAATCGACGGAGTGGCTACACCTTC.